A selection of T cell receptor beta chains follows, all from one sample in a study of CD8+ T cells in alopecia areata. Sequencing was performed with immunoSEQ multiplex PCR; in TCRdb, only in-frame clones are kept and a portion is missing. Among 100,000 to 150,000 clones, over 55% were seen once, and the ten largest hold 5.7%. Here the sequenced sample was CD4+ T cells sorted from blood, taken at week 4, from a patient treated with tofacitinib. These receptor sequences come from a human donor with alopecia areata. Each CDR3 is given with its conserved first and last residue. Each record gives: J gene, D gene, clone size, CDR3 length, V gene, CDR3 protein, CDR3 DNA. D genes are given only for firm matches. Size is stated for part of the rows, as once, few or many counts, or as a class when the clone is expanded.

j_gene: TRBJ2-7; d_gene: TRBD2; abundance: NA; len: 15; v_gene: TRBV7-2; CDR3aa: CASSLTSGGSYEQYF; CDR3nt: TGTGCCAGCAGCTTAACTAGCGGGGGGTCCTACGAGCAGTACTTC
j_gene: TRBJ1-2; d_gene: NA; abundance: NA; len: 16; v_gene: TRBV27; CDR3aa: CASSFSGGRGGDGYTF; CDR3nt: TGTGCCAGCAGTTTCTCGGGGGGGCGAGGGGGAGATGGCTACACCTTC
j_gene: TRBJ2-7; d_gene: NA; abundance: few; len: 14; v_gene: TRBV9; CDR3aa: CASSVAGTSYEQYF; CDR3nt: TGTGCCAGCAGCGTAGCCGGGACCTCGTACGAGCAGTACTTC
j_gene: TRBJ2-7; d_gene: NA; abundance: NA; len: 13; v_gene: TRBV19; CDR3aa: CASSLHGAEEQYF; CDR3nt: TGTGCCAGTAGCCTCCACGGGGCTGAAGAGCAGTACTTC
j_gene: TRBJ2-3; d_gene: TRBD2; abundance: few; len: 16; v_gene: TRBV7-9; CDR3aa: CASSILAGVGTDTQYF; CDR3nt: TGTGCCAGCAGCATACTAGCGGGAGTGGGGACAGATACGCAGTATTTT
j_gene: TRBJ2-1; d_gene: TRBD1; abundance: NA; len: 15; v_gene: TRBV27; CDR3aa: CASSLTTGGGGEQFF; CDR3nt: TGTGCCAGCAGTTTAACGACAGGGGGTGGAGGGGAGCAGTTCTTC
j_gene: TRBJ1-1; d_gene: NA; abundance: NA; len: 9; v_gene: TRBV20-1; CDR3aa: CKEGTQAFF; CDR3nt: TGCAAAGAGGGGACTCAAGCTTTCTTT
j_gene: TRBJ1-4; d_gene: TRBD1; abundance: NA; len: 16; v_gene: TRBV7-6; CDR3aa: CASSSPLTGANEKLFF; CDR3nt: TGTGCCAGCAGCTCACCGCTAACAGGGGCTAATGAAAAACTGTTTTTT
j_gene: TRBJ1-1; d_gene: NA; abundance: few; len: 15; v_gene: TRBV5-1; CDR3aa: CASSHGQFMNTEAFF; CDR3nt: TGCGCCAGCAGCCACGGACAGTTCATGAACACTGAAGCTTTCTTT
j_gene: TRBJ1-1; d_gene: NA; abundance: NA; len: 11; v_gene: TRBV5-1; CDR3aa: CASSAGGGAFF; CDR3nt: TGCGCCAGCAGCGCAGGCGGCGGGGCTTTCTTT
j_gene: TRBJ1-1; d_gene: NA; abundance: NA; len: 15; v_gene: TRBV5-1; CDR3aa: CASSLAVAGPTEAFF; CDR3nt: TGCGCCAGCAGCTTGGCAGTGGCAGGGCCCACTGAAGCTTTCTTT
j_gene: TRBJ2-5; d_gene: NA; abundance: few; len: 14; v_gene: TRBV7-2; CDR3aa: CASSLEPGMGTQYF; CDR3nt: TGTGCCAGCAGCTTAGAGCCGGGCATGGGGACCCAGTACTTC
j_gene: TRBJ1-3; d_gene: NA; abundance: NA; len: 12; v_gene: TRBV7-2; CDR3aa: CASSVTGNTIYF; CDR3nt: TGTGCCAGCAGCGTCACCGGGAACACCATATATTTT
j_gene: TRBJ1-2; d_gene: NA; abundance: NA; len: 15; v_gene: TRBV27; CDR3aa: CASSLSPQLNYGYTF; CDR3nt: TGTGCCAGCAGTTTATCTCCCCAGTTGAACTATGGCTACACCTTC
j_gene: TRBJ2-2; d_gene: NA; abundance: NA; len: 15; v_gene: TRBV4-2; CDR3aa: CASSQESGVNGELFF; CDR3nt: TGTGCCAGCAGCCAAGAGTCGGGGGTGAACGGGGAGCTGTTTTTT
j_gene: TRBJ2-2; d_gene: NA; abundance: NA; len: 16; v_gene: TRBV5-4; CDR3aa: CASSPRTGRNAGELFF; CDR3nt: TGTGCCAGCAGCCCCCGGACGGGGAGGAACGCCGGGGAGCTGTTTTTT
j_gene: TRBJ1-1; d_gene: NA; abundance: few; len: 13; v_gene: TRBV30; CDR3aa: CAFYTPGSTEAFF; CDR3nt: TGTGCCTTTTACACCCCCGGGAGCACTGAAGCTTTCTTT
j_gene: TRBJ2-5; d_gene: TRBD1; abundance: NA; len: 16; v_gene: TRBV9; CDR3aa: CASSVAGTGIGETQYF; CDR3nt: TGTGCCAGCAGCGTAGCCGGGACAGGGATCGGGGAGACCCAGTACTTC
j_gene: TRBJ2-1; d_gene: TRBD2; abundance: NA; len: 15; v_gene: TRBV29-1; CDR3aa: CSAKEGTSGYNEQFF; CDR3nt: TGCAGCGCTAAAGAGGGGACTAGCGGATACAATGAGCAGTTCTTC
j_gene: TRBJ1-2; d_gene: NA; abundance: once; len: 15; v_gene: TRBV9; CDR3aa: CASSALSRAPYGYTF; CDR3nt: TGTGCCAGCAGCGCCCTGTCCCGGGCCCCCTATGGCTACACCTTC
j_gene: TRBJ1-1; d_gene: NA; abundance: NA; len: 11; v_gene: TRBV20-1; CDR3aa: CSARRWQEAFF; CDR3nt: TGCAGTGCTAGAAGGTGGCAGGAAGCTTTCTTT
j_gene: TRBJ2-3; d_gene: NA; abundance: few; len: 14; v_gene: TRBV11-2; CDR3aa: CASSPGLGTDTQYF; CDR3nt: TGTGCCAGCAGCCCGGGACTCGGCACAGATACGCAGTATTTT
j_gene: TRBJ2-5; d_gene: NA; abundance: NA; len: 13; v_gene: TRBV30; CDR3aa: CAWSGSERETQYF; CDR3nt: TGTGCCTGGAGTGGCTCTGAGAGGGAGACCCAGTACTTC
j_gene: TRBJ2-3; d_gene: TRBD2; abundance: NA; len: 16; v_gene: TRBV9; CDR3aa: CASSISSGGAIDTQYF; CDR3nt: TGTGCCAGCAGCATCTCAAGCGGGGGGGCCATAGATACGCAGTATTTT
j_gene: TRBJ1-5; d_gene: NA; abundance: NA; len: 15; v_gene: TRBV2; CDR3aa: CASSEAPGYNQPQHF; CDR3nt: TGTGCCAGCAGTGAAGCACCAGGGTACAATCAGCCCCAGCATTTT
j_gene: TRBJ1-1; d_gene: NA; abundance: NA; len: 13; v_gene: TRBV28; CDR3aa: CASSLGMNTEAFF; CDR3nt: TGTGCCAGCAGTTTAGGTATGAACACTGAAGCTTTCTTT
j_gene: TRBJ2-4; d_gene: NA; abundance: NA; len: 15; v_gene: TRBV7-2; CDR3aa: CASSLALTVGSIQYF; CDR3nt: TGTGCCAGCAGCTTAGCACTGACAGTGGGAAGCATTCAGTACTTC
j_gene: TRBJ2-2; d_gene: NA; abundance: NA; len: 13; v_gene: TRBV29-1; CDR3aa: CSGSGFEAGELFF; CDR3nt: TGCAGCGGTTCTGGTTTTGAGGCCGGGGAGCTGTTTTTT
j_gene: TRBJ1-1; d_gene: NA; abundance: once; len: 13; v_gene: TRBV6-1; CDR3aa: CASSSEMNTEAFF; CDR3nt: TGTGCCAGCAGCTCCGAGATGAACACTGAAGCTTTCTTT
j_gene: TRBJ2-5; d_gene: TRBD1; abundance: NA; len: 17; v_gene: TRBV9; CDR3aa: CASSVGEGRQGRETQYF; CDR3nt: TGTGCCAGCAGCGTAGGAGAGGGGAGACAGGGGAGAGAGACCCAGTACTTC
j_gene: TRBJ1-6; d_gene: TRBD1; abundance: NA; len: 17; v_gene: TRBV25-1; CDR3aa: CASSGPRQGEINSPLHF; CDR3nt: TGTGCCAGCAGTGGACCCAGACAGGGAGAGATTAATTCACCCCTCCACTTT
j_gene: TRBJ2-1; d_gene: NA; abundance: few; len: 15; v_gene: TRBV7-6; CDR3aa: CASSPRHVDNNEQFF; CDR3nt: TGTGCCAGCAGCCCCCGACACGTGGATAACAATGAGCAGTTCTTC
j_gene: TRBJ2-1; d_gene: NA; abundance: NA; len: 12; v_gene: TRBV5-6; CDR3aa: CASSWDQDEQFF; CDR3nt: TGTGCCAGCAGCTGGGATCAGGATGAGCAGTTCTTC
j_gene: TRBJ1-2; d_gene: NA; abundance: once; len: 13; v_gene: TRBV27; CDR3aa: CASSHGTRYGYTF; CDR3nt: TGTGCCAGCAGTCACGGGACAAGATATGGCTACACCTTC
j_gene: TRBJ2-7; d_gene: TRBD1; abundance: NA; len: 14; v_gene: TRBV7-9; CDR3aa: CASSLVRTGLEQYF; CDR3nt: TGTGCCAGCAGCTTAGTAAGGACAGGGCTCGAGCAGTACTTC
j_gene: TRBJ2-5; d_gene: TRBD1; abundance: once; len: 14; v_gene: TRBV25-1; CDR3aa: CASSDRTGDETQYF; CDR3nt: TGTGCCAGCAGTGACCGAACAGGGGACGAGACCCAGTACTTC
j_gene: TRBJ2-7; d_gene: NA; abundance: NA; len: 14; v_gene: TRBV30; CDR3aa: CAWSDPRTAYEQYF; CDR3nt: TGTGCCTGGAGTGACCCTCGGACAGCCTACGAGCAGTACTTC
j_gene: TRBJ2-5; d_gene: NA; abundance: NA; len: 13; v_gene: TRBV18; CDR3aa: CASSPTGKETQYF; CDR3nt: TGTGCCAGCTCACCCACAGGGAAAGAGACCCAGTACTTC
j_gene: TRBJ2-3; d_gene: NA; abundance: NA; len: 15; v_gene: TRBV6-6; CDR3aa: CASSYSAQATDTQYF; CDR3nt: TGTGCCAGCAGTTACTCGGCCCAAGCCACAGATACGCAGTATTTT
j_gene: TRBJ2-5; d_gene: TRBD2; abundance: NA; len: 12; v_gene: TRBV29-1; CDR3aa: CSVAGGQETQYF; CDR3nt: TGCAGCGTTGCGGGGGGCCAAGAGACCCAGTACTTC
j_gene: TRBJ1-2; d_gene: NA; abundance: NA; len: 13; v_gene: TRBV27; CDR3aa: CASSFDSNYGYTF; CDR3nt: TGTGCCAGCAGTTTCGACAGTAACTATGGCTACACCTTC
j_gene: TRBJ1-2; d_gene: NA; abundance: few; len: 12; v_gene: TRBV28; CDR3aa: CASSLNLFGYTF; CDR3nt: TGTGCCAGCAGTTTGAACCTCTTTGGCTACACCTTC
j_gene: TRBJ2-1; d_gene: NA; abundance: NA; len: 14; v_gene: TRBV6-6; CDR3aa: CASRYTGFGGEQFF; CDR3nt: TGTGCCAGCAGGTACACGGGCTTTGGCGGTGAGCAGTTCTTC
j_gene: TRBJ1-6; d_gene: NA; abundance: NA; len: 14; v_gene: TRBV30; CDR3aa: CAWSVDNTNSPLHF; CDR3nt: TGTGCCTGGAGTGTCGACAATACAAATTCACCCCTCCACTTT
j_gene: TRBJ2-1; d_gene: NA; abundance: few; len: 12; v_gene: TRBV29-1; CDR3aa: CSASGSYNEQFF; CDR3nt: TGCAGCGCCTCGGGGTCCTACAATGAGCAGTTCTTC
j_gene: TRBJ1-2; d_gene: TRBD1; abundance: few; len: 14; v_gene: TRBV7-8; CDR3aa: CASSPGTGRYGYTF; CDR3nt: TGTGCCAGCAGCCCCGGGACAGGTCGCTATGGCTACACCTTC
j_gene: TRBJ2-3; d_gene: TRBD1; abundance: NA; len: 14; v_gene: TRBV30; CDR3aa: CAGQDRGRADTQYF; CDR3nt: TGTGCCGGACAAGACAGGGGGCGGGCAGATACGCAGTATTTT
j_gene: TRBJ1-3; d_gene: NA; abundance: NA; len: 14; v_gene: TRBV7-9; CDR3aa: CASSLASHRNTIYF; CDR3nt: TGTGCCAGCAGCTTAGCGAGTCACAGAAACACCATATATTTT
j_gene: TRBJ2-3; d_gene: NA; abundance: NA; len: 15; v_gene: TRBV5-1; CDR3aa: CASSLVQSSTDTQYF; CDR3nt: TGCGCCAGCAGCTTGGTCCAGTCTAGCACAGATACGCAGTATTTT
j_gene: TRBJ1-2; d_gene: NA; abundance: NA; len: 13; v_gene: TRBV29-1; CDR3aa: CSAEGGRGYGYTF; CDR3nt: TGCAGCGCTGAAGGGGGGCGCGGCTATGGCTACACCTTC
j_gene: TRBJ1-1; d_gene: NA; abundance: NA; len: 15; v_gene: TRBV5-1; CDR3aa: CASSSQEGENTEAFF; CDR3nt: TGCGCCAGCAGTTCCCAAGAGGGGGAGAACACTGAAGCTTTCTTT
j_gene: TRBJ2-3; d_gene: TRBD1; abundance: NA; len: 14; v_gene: TRBV30; CDR3aa: CAWSSGQGTDTQYF; CDR3nt: TGTGCCTGGAGTTCTGGACAGGGCACAGATACGCAGTATTTT
j_gene: TRBJ2-2; d_gene: NA; abundance: few; len: 16; v_gene: TRBV5-1; CDR3aa: CASIGDRLENTGELFF; CDR3nt: TGCGCCAGCATTGGGGATCGGTTAGAAAACACCGGGGAGCTGTTTTTT